The 18 T cell receptor beta chains below were found in one sample sequenced in a study of Ad26.COV2.S vaccination and SARS-CoV-2 variants. Produced via immunoSEQ multiplex PCR; TCRdb's table is partial and in-frame only. Among 300,000 to 400,000 clones listed, around 90% were seen once. Regarding treatment: approximately 18 received Ad26.COV2.S at low or high dose, single or two shots; roughly five received placebo; per-sample allocation not given. Samples analyzed were those drawn on day 63 after the first vaccine or placebo injection. The source material was peripheral blood, sampled in a trial of Ad26.COV2.S vaccine versus placebo. All receptors derive from a person aged 18-60 years who received the Ad26.COV2.S COVID-19 vaccine or a placebo.

The chain links TRBV19 to TRBJ1-5, with TRBD1 identical over 10 bases. The germline V gene has CDR1 LNHDA and CDR2 SQIVND (reference sequence). This CDR3 spans 16 amino acids. V shed 7 bases and J 4 bases; nucleotides not matched to a gene: 10. The chain's CDR3 is CASTSTGGQSNQPQHF. CDR3 DNA: TGTGCCAGTACCTCGACAGGGGGCCAGTCGAATCAGCCCCAGCATTTT. The full variable domain, with the rest looked up from reference TRBV19 and TRBJ1-5, is DGGITQSPKYLFRKEGQNVTLSCEQNLNHDAMYWYRQDPGQGLRLIYYSQIVNDFQKGDIAEGYSVSREKKESFPLTVTSAQKNPTAFYLCASTSTGGQSNQPQHFGDGTRLSIL.

This clone appeared a single time. The chain couples TRBV10-3 to TRBJ1-1; 7 bases are shared with TRBD1. This CDR3 has 14 residues. CDR1 and CDR2 from the germline V gene are ENHRY and SYGVKD. V gave up 6 bases and J gave up 4 bases; unmatched junction bases: 8. CDR3 sequence (DNA): TGTGCCATCAGGAGACAGGGTGTTCTCACTGAAGCTTTCTTT. Amino acid sequence: CAIRRQGVLTEAFF.

The V call is TRBV5-4, the J call TRBJ1-5; D remains unclear. Germline V gene data show CDR1 as SGHNT and CDR2 as YYREEE (reference sequence). CDR3 length: 16 amino acids. Trimming removed 3 bases from V and 0 bases from J, with 13 bases in between. CDR3 loop: CASSYWPPYSNQPQHF. CDR3 nucleotide sequence: TGTGCCAGCAGCTACTGGCCCCCCTATAGCAATCAGCCCCAGCATTTT.

This chain uses TRBV3-1 (or the pseudogene TRBV3-2) with TRBJ2-7; possible D gene TRBD2, 5 bases. The CDR3 totals 15 residues. Between the trimmed V and J ends, which lost 3 bases and 5 bases, there was a span of 17 bases. Germline V gives CDR1 LGHDT, CDR2 YNNKEL (reference sequence). The CDR3 sequence is CASSQTNVRSHEQYF. In DNA form, the CDR3 reads TGTGCCAGCAGCCAGACTAACGTGCGGTCCCACGAGCAGTACTTC.

The chain combines TRBV4-3 with TRBJ2-6, with D unresolved. The length of the CDR3 is 16 residues. V was cut by 0 bases and J by 0 bases, with 6 bases left in between. Germline lookup yields CDR1 LGHNA and CDR2 YSLEER. CDR3 in amino acids: CASSQESNSGANVLTF. CDR3 nucleotides: TGCGCCAGCAGCCAAGAGAGCAACTCTGGGGCCAACGTCCTGACTTTC.

This clone was seen a few times. J is TRBJ2-1 and V is TRBV5-1, with 11 bases aligning to TRBD2. Looked up from germline, CDR1 is SGHRS and CDR2 is YFSETQ. The CDR3 totals 14 residues. V was clipped by 9 bases and J by 7 bases; unmatched bases: 9. The CDR3 protein is CATAPGLAENEQFF. DNA of the CDR3: TGCGCCACCGCACCGGGACTAGCGGAGAATGAGCAGTTCTTC.

The rearrangement links TRBV5-5 to TRBJ2-4, with unresolved D. V was pared by 2 bases and J by 4 bases, with 7 bases between. The CDR3 contains 13 residues. Germline V gene lookup returns CDR1 SGHKS and CDR2 YYEKEE (reference sequence). This CDR3 reads CASSLGWKNIQYF. CDR3 nucleotides: TGTGCCAGCAGCTTAGGGTGGAAAAACATTCAGTACTTC.

The rearrangement joins TRBV29-1 to TRBJ2-3, with 7 bases that match TRBD2. The CDR3 contains 13 residues. The J segment lost 4 bases and the V segment lost 8 bases, leaving 9 bases of the junction unmatched. CDR1 is SQVTM and CDR2 is ANQGSEA in the germline V gene. The CDR3: CSFWTSPPDTQYF. The CDR3 nucleotides are TGCAGCTTTTGGACTAGTCCCCCAGATACGCAGTATTTT.

The chain combines TRBV4-3 with TRBJ2-7, with 13 bases that match TRBD2. The CDR3 contains 15 residues. The germline gives CDR1 LGHNA, CDR2 YSLEER. V lost 7 bases, J lost 2 bases, and 5 bases stayed unmatched. This CDR3 reads CASMRGLAGTYEQYF. In DNA, the CDR3 is TGCGCCAGCATGCGGGGACTAGCGGGAACCTACGAGCAGTACTTC.

V and J are TRBV9 and TRBJ2-2, with D unresolved. This CDR3 has 15 amino acids. Trimming removed 0 bases at V and 6 bases at J, with 12 bases between. Germline V lookup: CDR1 SGDLS, CDR2 YYNGEE. In DNA, the CDR3 is TGTGCCAGCAGCGTAGCGGTTCGGGCGCCCGGGGAGCTGTTTTTT. It translates to CASSVAVRAPGELFF. The full variable domain, completed using reference TRBV9 and TRBJ2-2, is DSGVTQTPKHLITATGQRVTLRCSPRSGDLSVYWYQQSLDQGLQFLIQYYNGEERAKGNILERFSAQQFPDLHSELNLSSLELGDSALYFCASSVAVRAPGELFFGEGSRLTVL.

The chain couples TRBV7-2 to TRBJ2-1; TRBD1 matches at 7 bases. The trim removed 8 bases at V and 2 bases at J, leaving 9 bases unmatched. Germline V gene lookup returns CDR1 SGHTA and CDR2 FQGNSA. The length of the CDR3 is 15 residues. DNA for the CDR3: TGTGCCAGCGCCGAGGGGGCACAACCCTACAATGAGCAGTTCTTC. Protein sequence: CASAEGAQPYNEQFF. The full variable domain, completed using reference TRBV7-2 and TRBJ2-1, is GAGVSQSPSNKVTEKGKDVELRCDPISGHTALYWYRQSLGQGLEFLIYFQGNSAPDKSGLPSDRFSAERTGGSVSTLTIQRTQQEDSAVYLCASAEGAQPYNEQFFGPGTRLTVL.

The genes are TRBV4-3 and TRBJ1-3, with 12 bases aligning to TRBD1. The CDR3 contains 15 residues. Germline assignment: CDR1 LGHNA and CDR2 YSLEER. Trimming cost V 4 bases and J 6 bases; bases outside gene matches: 4. Written as DNA, the CDR3 is TGCGCCAGCAGCCCGGGACAGGGGGCCGCAAACACCATATATTTT. This sequence encodes CASSPGQGAANTIYF.

The chain employs TRBV27 and TRBJ1-6; perhaps TRBD1 as D (5 bases). CDR1 is MNHEY, CDR2 SMNVEV, per germline (reference sequence). The CDR3 is 14 residues long. Trimming shortened V by 3 bases and J by 7 bases, and 10 bases separated the two germline ends. The CDR3 here is CASSFGAGNSPLHF. In DNA form, the CDR3 reads TGTGCCAGCAGTTTTGGGGCAGGGAATTCACCCCTCCACTTT.

The rearrangement uses TRBV3-1 (or the pseudogene TRBV3-2) and TRBJ1-5; D possibly corresponds to TRBD1 (5 bases). There are 13 residues in the CDR3. Trimming took 2 bases from V and 5 from J, leaving 7 bases between them. Germline CDR1 reads LGHDT; CDR2 reads YNNKEL (reference sequence). The CDR3 DNA sequence: TGTGCCAGCAGCCAAATGACAGATCAGCCCCAGCATTTT. Residues: CASSQMTDQPQHF.

CDR3 DNA: TGTGCCAGCAGCGTAGACAGGGCCGAAAAACTGTTTTTT. It is translated as CASSVDRAEKLFF. The chain is built from TRBV9 and TRBJ1-4, with D maybe TRBD1 (6 bases). Trimming stripped 0 bases from V and 8 bases from J, with 8 bases between. The germline V gene encodes CDR1 SGDLS and CDR2 YYNGEE. This CDR3 contains 13 residues.

Concerning this clone itself: Compared with germline, one end of the junction differs, possibly owing to a read error. The chain joins TRBV5-5 to TRBJ2-6; D may correspond to TRBD1 or TRBD2 (5 bases each). This CDR3 is built from 15 residues. Germline CDR1 reads SGHKS; CDR2 reads YYEKEE (reference sequence). CDR3 region: CASRQGTAGANVLTF. CDR3 sequence (DNA): TGTGCCAGCAGACAAGGGACGGCTGGAGCCAACGTCCTGACTTTC.

The rearrangement uses TRBV19 and TRBJ1-2, with a tentative D call TRBD1 (6 bases). Between the trimmed V and J ends, which lost 4 bases and 1 base, there was a span of 10 bases. The CDR3 is made up of 14 amino acids. Germline values: CDR1 LNHDA, CDR2 SQIVND (reference sequence). CDR3 in DNA: TGTGCCAGTAGTAGACGGACAGTTAACTATGGCTACACCTTC. This sequence encodes CASSRRTVNYGYTF.

The genes are TRBV4-3 and TRBJ1-6; tentatively, D is TRBD1 (6 bases). Germline V CDR1 and CDR2: LGHNA, YSLEER. Trimming cost V 0 bases and J 7 bases, with 13 bases left between them. The CDR3 has 16 residues. In DNA, the CDR3 is TGCGCCAGCAGCCAAGATCTGACAGGATTAAATTCACCCCTCCACTTT. This gives the protein CASSQDLTGLNSPLHF.